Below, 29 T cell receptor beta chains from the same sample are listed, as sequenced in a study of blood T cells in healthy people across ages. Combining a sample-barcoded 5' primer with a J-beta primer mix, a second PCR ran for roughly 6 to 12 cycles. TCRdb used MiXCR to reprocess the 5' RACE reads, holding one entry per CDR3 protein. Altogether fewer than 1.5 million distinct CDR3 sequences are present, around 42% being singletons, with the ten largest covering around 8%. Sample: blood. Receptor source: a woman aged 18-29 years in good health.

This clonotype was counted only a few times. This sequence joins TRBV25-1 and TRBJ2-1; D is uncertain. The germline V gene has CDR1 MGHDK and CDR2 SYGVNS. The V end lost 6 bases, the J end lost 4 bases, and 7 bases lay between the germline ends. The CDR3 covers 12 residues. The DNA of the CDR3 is TGTGCCAGCAGCCCACATTACAATGAGCAGTTCTTC. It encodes CASSPHYNEQFF.

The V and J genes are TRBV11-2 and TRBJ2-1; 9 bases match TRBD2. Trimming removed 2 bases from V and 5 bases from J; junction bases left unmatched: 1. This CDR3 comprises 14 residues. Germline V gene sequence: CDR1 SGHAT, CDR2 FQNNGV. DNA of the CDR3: TGTGCCAGCAGCTTACTAGCGGGGCACAATGAGCAGTTCTTC. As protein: CASSLLAGHNEQFF.

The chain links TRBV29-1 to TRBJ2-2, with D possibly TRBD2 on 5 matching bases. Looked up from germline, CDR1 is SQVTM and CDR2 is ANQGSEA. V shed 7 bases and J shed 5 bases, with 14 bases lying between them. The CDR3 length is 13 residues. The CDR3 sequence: CSGVNGETGELFF. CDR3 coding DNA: TGCAGCGGTGTTAACGGGGAGACCGGGGAGCTGTTTTTT.

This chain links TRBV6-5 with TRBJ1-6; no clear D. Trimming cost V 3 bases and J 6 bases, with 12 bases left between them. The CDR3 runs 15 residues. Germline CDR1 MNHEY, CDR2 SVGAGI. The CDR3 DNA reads TGTGCCAGCAGTTATTCGGACGGAATTAATTCACCCCTCCACTTT. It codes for CASSYSDGINSPLHF.

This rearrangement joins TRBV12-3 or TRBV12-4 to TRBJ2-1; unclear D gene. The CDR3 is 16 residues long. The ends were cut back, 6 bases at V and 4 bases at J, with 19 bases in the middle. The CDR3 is CASRPLRANVYNEQFF. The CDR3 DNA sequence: TGTGCCAGCAGACCCCTCCGAGCGAACGTATACAATGAGCAGTTCTTC.

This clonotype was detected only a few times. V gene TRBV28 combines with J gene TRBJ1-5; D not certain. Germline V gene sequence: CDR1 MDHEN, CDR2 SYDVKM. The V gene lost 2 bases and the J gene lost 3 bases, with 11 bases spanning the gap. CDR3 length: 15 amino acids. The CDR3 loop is CASSLTPVVNQPQHF. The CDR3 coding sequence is TGTGCCAGCAGTTTAACTCCGGTGGTCAATCAGCCCCAGCATTTT.

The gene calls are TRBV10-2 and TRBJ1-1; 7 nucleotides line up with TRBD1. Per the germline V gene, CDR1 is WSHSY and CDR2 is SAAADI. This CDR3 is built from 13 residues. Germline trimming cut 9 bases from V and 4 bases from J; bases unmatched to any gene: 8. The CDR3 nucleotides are TGCGCCAGTCGACAGGGAGGAATCACTGAAGCTTTCTTT. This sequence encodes CASRQGGITEAFF.

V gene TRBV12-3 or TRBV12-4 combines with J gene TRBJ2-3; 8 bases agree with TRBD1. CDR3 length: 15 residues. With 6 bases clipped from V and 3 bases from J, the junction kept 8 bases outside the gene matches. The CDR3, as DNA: TGTGCCAGCAGCAGACAGGGGAGAAGAACAGATACGCAGTATTTT. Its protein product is CASSRQGRRTDTQYF.

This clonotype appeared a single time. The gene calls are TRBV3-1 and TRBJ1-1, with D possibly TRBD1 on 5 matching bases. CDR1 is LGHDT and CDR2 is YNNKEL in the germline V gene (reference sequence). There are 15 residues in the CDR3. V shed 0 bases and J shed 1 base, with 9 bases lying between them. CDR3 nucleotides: TGTGCCAGCAGCCAAGAGGGGCAGCGGAACACTGAAGCTTTCTTT. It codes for CASSQEGQRNTEAFF.

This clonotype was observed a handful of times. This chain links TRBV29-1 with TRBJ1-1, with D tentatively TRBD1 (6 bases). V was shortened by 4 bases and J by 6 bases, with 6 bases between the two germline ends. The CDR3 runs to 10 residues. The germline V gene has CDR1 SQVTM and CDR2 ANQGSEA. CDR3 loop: CSVGGPEAFF. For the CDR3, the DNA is TGCAGCGTTGGGGGGCCTGAAGCTTTCTTT.

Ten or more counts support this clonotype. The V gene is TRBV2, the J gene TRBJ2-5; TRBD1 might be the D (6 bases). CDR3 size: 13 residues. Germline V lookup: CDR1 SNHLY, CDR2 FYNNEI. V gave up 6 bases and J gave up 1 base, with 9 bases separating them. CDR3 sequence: CASSADSQETQYF. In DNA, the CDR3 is TGTGCCAGCAGCGCGGACAGCCAAGAGACCCAGTACTTC.

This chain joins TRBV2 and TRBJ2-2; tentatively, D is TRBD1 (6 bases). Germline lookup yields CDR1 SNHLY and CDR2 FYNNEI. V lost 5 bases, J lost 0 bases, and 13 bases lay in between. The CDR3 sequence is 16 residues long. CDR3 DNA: TGTGCCAGCAGTCTACACAGGGTCGCGAACACCGGGGAGCTGTTTTTT. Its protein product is CASSLHRVANTGELFF.

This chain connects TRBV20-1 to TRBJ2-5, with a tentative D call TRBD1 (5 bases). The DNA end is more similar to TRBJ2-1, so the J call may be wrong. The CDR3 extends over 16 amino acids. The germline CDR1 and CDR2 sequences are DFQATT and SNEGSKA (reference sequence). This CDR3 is CSARAARQLTQETQFF. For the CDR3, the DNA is TGCAGTGCTAGAGCCGCACGACAGTTGACCCAAGAGACCCAGTTCTTC.

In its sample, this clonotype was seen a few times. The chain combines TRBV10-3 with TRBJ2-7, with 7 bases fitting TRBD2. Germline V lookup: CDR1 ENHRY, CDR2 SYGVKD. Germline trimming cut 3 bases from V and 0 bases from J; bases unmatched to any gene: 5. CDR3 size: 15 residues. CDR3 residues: CAISEEGGGSYEQYF. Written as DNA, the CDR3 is TGTGCCATCAGTGAAGAGGGCGGGGGCTCCTACGAGCAGTACTTC.

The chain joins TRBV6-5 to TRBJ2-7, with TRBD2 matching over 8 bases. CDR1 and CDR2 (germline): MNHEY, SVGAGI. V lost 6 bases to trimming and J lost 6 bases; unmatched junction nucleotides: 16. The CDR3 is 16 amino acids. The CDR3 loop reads CASSGTSLTLTGEQYF. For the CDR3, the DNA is TGTGCCAGCAGCGGGACTAGTCTAACCCTCACGGGCGAGCAGTACTTC.

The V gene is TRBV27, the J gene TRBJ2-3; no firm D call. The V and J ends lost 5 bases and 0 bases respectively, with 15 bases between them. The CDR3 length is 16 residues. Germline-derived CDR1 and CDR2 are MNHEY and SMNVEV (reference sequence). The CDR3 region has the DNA TGTGCCAGCAGTCTGCGGACGATGGGGAGCACAGATACGCAGTATTTT. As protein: CASSLRTMGSTDTQYF.

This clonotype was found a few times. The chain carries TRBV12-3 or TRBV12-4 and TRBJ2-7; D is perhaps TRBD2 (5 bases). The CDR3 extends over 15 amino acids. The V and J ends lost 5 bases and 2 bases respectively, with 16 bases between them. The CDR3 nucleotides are TGTGCCAGCAGTCCCCGACTACCCGAGGCCTACGAGCAGTACTTC. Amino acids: CASSPRLPEAYEQYF.

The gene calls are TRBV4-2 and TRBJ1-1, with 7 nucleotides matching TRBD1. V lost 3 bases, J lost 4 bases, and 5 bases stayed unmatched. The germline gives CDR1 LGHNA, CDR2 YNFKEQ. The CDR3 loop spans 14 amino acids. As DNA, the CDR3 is TGTGCCAGCAGCCAGATACAGGGGTCCACTGAAGCTTTCTTT. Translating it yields CASSQIQGSTEAFF.

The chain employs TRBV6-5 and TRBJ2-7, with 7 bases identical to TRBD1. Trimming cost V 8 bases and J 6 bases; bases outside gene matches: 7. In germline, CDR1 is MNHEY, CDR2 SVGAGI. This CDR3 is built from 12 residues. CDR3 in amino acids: CASVTGAGEQYF. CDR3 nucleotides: TGTGCCAGCGTAACAGGGGCAGGCGAGCAGTACTTC.

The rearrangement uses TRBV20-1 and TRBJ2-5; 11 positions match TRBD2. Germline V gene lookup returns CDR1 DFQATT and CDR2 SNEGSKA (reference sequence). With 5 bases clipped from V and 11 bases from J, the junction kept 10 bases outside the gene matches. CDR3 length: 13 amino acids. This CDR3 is CSAFSGGDGEQYF. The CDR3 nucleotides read TGCAGTGCTTTTAGCGGGGGGGACGGTGAGCAGTACTTC.

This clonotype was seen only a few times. The CDR3 reads CASSLELATWGDTQYF. Here the CDR3 DNA reads TGTGCCAGCAGTCTCGAGCTAGCGACTTGGGGAGATACGCAGTATTTT. The chain couples TRBV6-5 to TRBJ2-3; D is possibly TRBD2 (6 bases). This CDR3 comprises 16 residues. Trimming shortened V by 5 bases and J by 5 bases, and 20 bases separated the two germline ends. CDR1 MNHEY and CDR2 SVGAGI come from the germline V gene.

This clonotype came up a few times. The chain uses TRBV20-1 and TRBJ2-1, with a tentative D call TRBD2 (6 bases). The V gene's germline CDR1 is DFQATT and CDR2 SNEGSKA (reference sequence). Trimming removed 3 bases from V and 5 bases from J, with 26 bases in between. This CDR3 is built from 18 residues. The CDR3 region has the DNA TGCAGTGCTAGGGGAGGAGGTATTGGTTTCGTCGCGGACAATGAGCAGTTCTTC. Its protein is CSARGGGIGFVADNEQFF.

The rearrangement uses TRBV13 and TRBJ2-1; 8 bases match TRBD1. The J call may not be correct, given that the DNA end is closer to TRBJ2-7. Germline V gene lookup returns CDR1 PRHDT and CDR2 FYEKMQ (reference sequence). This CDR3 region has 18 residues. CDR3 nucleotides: TGTGCCAGCAGCTTAAAAGGGGGACAGGCTAGCTCCTACAATGAGCAGTACTTC. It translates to CASSLKGGQASSYNEQYF.

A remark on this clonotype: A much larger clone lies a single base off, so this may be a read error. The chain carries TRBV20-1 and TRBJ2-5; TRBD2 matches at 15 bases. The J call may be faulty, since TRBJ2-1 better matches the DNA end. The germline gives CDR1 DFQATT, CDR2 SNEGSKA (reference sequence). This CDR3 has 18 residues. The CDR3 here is CSAREGLAGGWYQETQFF. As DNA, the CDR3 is TGCAGTGCTAGAGAGGGACTAGCGGGGGGTTGGTACCAAGAGACCCAGTTCTTC.

CDR3 nucleotide sequence: TGTGCCAGCAGGACAGGGGGTCCCTCAGATACGCAGTATTTT. Protein product: CASRTGGPSDTQYF. The chain recombines TRBV6-1 with TRBJ2-3; 9 positions match TRBD1. CDR1 is MNHNS, CDR2 SASEGT, per germline. The trim removed 6 bases at V and 4 bases at J, leaving 5 bases unmatched. This CDR3 region has 14 residues.

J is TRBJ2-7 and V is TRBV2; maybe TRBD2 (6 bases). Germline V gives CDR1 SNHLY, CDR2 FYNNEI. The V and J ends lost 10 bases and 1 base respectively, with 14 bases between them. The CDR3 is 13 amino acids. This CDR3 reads CANGGSGSYEQYF. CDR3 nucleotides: TGTGCCAACGGGGGATCTGGGTCCTACGAGCAGTACTTC.

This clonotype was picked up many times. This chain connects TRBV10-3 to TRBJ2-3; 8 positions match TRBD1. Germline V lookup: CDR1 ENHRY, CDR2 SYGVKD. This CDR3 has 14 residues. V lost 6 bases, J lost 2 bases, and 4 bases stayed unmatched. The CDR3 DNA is TGTGCCATCAGAGGGACAGGAGACACAGATACGCAGTATTTT. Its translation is CAIRGTGDTDTQYF.

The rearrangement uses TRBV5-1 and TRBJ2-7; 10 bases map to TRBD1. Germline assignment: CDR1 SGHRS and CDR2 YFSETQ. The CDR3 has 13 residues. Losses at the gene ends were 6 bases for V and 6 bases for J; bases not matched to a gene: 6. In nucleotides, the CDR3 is TGCGCCAGCAACCGGGACAGGGGTTCCGAGCAGTACTTC. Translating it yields CASNRDRGSEQYF.

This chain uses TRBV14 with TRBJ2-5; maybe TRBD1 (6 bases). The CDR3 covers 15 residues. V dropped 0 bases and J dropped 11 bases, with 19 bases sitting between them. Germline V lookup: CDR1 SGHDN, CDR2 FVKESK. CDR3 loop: CASSQEWNRVGEQYF. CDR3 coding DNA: TGTGCCAGCAGCCAAGAGTGGAACAGGGTAGGGGAGCAGTACTTC.